A selection of T cell receptor beta chains follows, all from one sample in a study of blood T cells in healthy people across ages. Each CDR3 protein gets one entry after TCRdb re-called the 5' RACE reads with MiXCR. The data contain 600,000 or so distinct CDR3 sequences, around 48% of them singletons. Sequencing was carried out using blood. These receptors all come from a man older than 75 in good health. Both conserved end residues are trimmed from each CDR3. Each record gives: V gene, CDR3 length, CDR3 protein.

v_gene: TRBV28; len: 11; CDR3aa: ASSRQGQGEQY
v_gene: TRBV20-1; len: 10; CDR3aa: SAKADNYGYT
v_gene: TRBV20-1; len: 10; CDR3aa: SARPLQETQY
v_gene: TRBV20-1; len: 11; CDR3aa: SPRESSYNEQF
v_gene: TRBV29-1; len: 10; CDR3aa: SVGGPGETQY
v_gene: TRBV12-3/TRBV12-4; len: 12; CDR3aa: ASSFNSGPYEQY
v_gene: TRBV20-1; len: 14; CDR3aa: SARVERGGSPYEQY
v_gene: TRBV27; len: 12; CDR3aa: ASTRGGGYNEQF
v_gene: TRBV29-1; len: 11; CDR3aa: SVEQGRLDEQF
v_gene: TRBV6-6; len: 13; CDR3aa: ASSYSSRDTNGYT
v_gene: TRBV6-6; len: 12; CDR3aa: ASSYTGTGFEQY
v_gene: TRBV6-5; len: 12; CDR3aa: ASSSHGLTDTQY
v_gene: TRBV18; len: 14; CDR3aa: ASPPLGQGAPNEQF
v_gene: TRBV7-2; len: 14; CDR3aa: ASSHRTGGFADTQY
v_gene: TRBV7-2; len: 12; CDR3aa: ASSEGVRGYEQY
v_gene: TRBV20-1; len: 14; CDR3aa: SARIPGGRAPNEQF
v_gene: TRBV20-1; len: 11; CDR3aa: SARDSAGSVQY
v_gene: TRBV7-2; len: 13; CDR3aa: ASSSSWTSRQTQY
v_gene: TRBV6-6; len: 15; CDR3aa: ASSRMASGGVYNEQY
v_gene: TRBV6-2/TRBV6-3; len: 14; CDR3aa: ASSYSSGRWNTEAF
v_gene: TRBV29-1; len: 12; CDR3aa: SVARVGYQETQY
v_gene: TRBV9; len: 12; CDR3aa: ASSVGVSGEIQY
v_gene: TRBV11-1; len: 14; CDR3aa: ASSQNPGTANEKLF
v_gene: TRBV29-1; len: 15; CDR3aa: SGSHSWVAGGYTEAF
v_gene: TRBV4-3; len: 16; CDR3aa: ASSQVSVSSYGANVLT
v_gene: TRBV6-6; len: 11; CDR3aa: ASNQRGNQPQH
v_gene: TRBV5-1; len: 12; CDR3aa: ASSLDRVRKTQY
v_gene: TRBV20-1; len: 15; CDR3aa: GARDQTGGNLYYGYT
v_gene: TRBV4-2; len: 17; CDR3aa: ASSQDQGASSESSYEQY
v_gene: TRBV20-1; len: 16; CDR3aa: SAREISRTGRKGETQY
v_gene: TRBV3-1; len: 13; CDR3aa: ASSSQGSKSAGYT
v_gene: TRBV9; len: 13; CDR3aa: ASSVGGGRRNEQF
v_gene: TRBV20-1; len: 9; CDR3aa: SATRNYGYT
v_gene: TRBV7-2; len: 12; CDR3aa: ASSPTGFNEKLF
v_gene: TRBV27; len: 13; CDR3aa: ASSFGVAGGNEQF
v_gene: TRBV6-1; len: 15; CDR3aa: ASSRTGLGSSYNEQF
v_gene: TRBV7-2; len: 17; CDR3aa: ASSLAVDGSSSYNSPLH
v_gene: TRBV12-3/TRBV12-4; len: 11; CDR3aa: ASSFERSTEAF
v_gene: TRBV9; len: 14; CDR3aa: ASSVGGRGSTDTQY
v_gene: TRBV9; len: 17; CDR3aa: ASSPTLGLAGGNTDTQY
v_gene: TRBV10-3; len: 12; CDR3aa: AISESADGNTIY
v_gene: TRBV7-8; len: 13; CDR3aa: ASRKTGTAGNTIY
v_gene: TRBV7-2; len: 13; CDR3aa: ASSLGTGNVYGYI
v_gene: TRBV9; len: 12; CDR3aa: ASSPQGSGDEQF
v_gene: TRBV20-1; len: 10; CDR3aa: SAQTATQPQH
v_gene: TRBV7-3; len: 12; CDR3aa: ASSWTSGGETQY
v_gene: TRBV7-2; len: 16; CDR3aa: ANQLFGLHTTANEKLF
v_gene: TRBV7-9; len: 14; CDR3aa: ASSAGLAGGTDTQY
v_gene: TRBV4-3; len: 13; CDR3aa: ASSQGLYLPGEQY
v_gene: TRBV12-3/TRBV12-4; len: 13; CDR3aa: ASSLVRLRGYGYT
v_gene: TRBV24-1; len: 14; CDR3aa: ATSAIAGGDYNEQF
v_gene: TRBV12-3/TRBV12-4; len: 11; CDR3aa: ASSSWAGETQY